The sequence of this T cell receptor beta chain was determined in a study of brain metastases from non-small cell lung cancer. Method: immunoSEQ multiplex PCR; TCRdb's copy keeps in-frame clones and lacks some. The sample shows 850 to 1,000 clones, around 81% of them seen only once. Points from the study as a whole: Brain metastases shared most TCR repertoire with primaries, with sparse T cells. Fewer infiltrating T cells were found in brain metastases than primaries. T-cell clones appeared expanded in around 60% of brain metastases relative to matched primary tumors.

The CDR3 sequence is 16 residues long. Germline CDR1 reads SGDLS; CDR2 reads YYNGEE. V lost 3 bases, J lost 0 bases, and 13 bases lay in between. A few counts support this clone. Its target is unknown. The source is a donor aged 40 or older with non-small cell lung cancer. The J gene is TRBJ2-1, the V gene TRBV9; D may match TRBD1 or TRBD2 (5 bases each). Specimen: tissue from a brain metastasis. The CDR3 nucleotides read TGTGCCAGCAGCGCGGGGATACAGGACTCCTACAATGAGCAGTTCTTC. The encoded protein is CASSAGIQDSYNEQFF.